The 22 T cell receptor beta chains given below trace back to one sample, sequenced in a study of blood T cell repertoires in COVID-19. Sequenced by immunoSEQ multiplex PCR; TCRdb stores in-frame clones only, minus some. In the table there are fewer than 250,000 clones, 65% to 85% of which are singletons. The sample consisted of peripheral blood. These receptors originate from a woman aged 80 or over with acute or convalescent COVID-19.

The rearrangement uses TRBV15 and TRBJ1-3, with 7 positions matching TRBD1. This CDR3 comprises 16 residues. Germline trimming cut 3 bases from V and 3 bases from J; bases unmatched to any gene: 8. Looked up from germline, CDR1 is LNHNV and CDR2 is YYDKDF (reference sequence). This CDR3 reads CATSSGQVWDGNTIYF. The CDR3 nucleotides read TGTGCCACCAGCAGCGGACAGGTTTGGGATGGAAACACCATATATTTT.

The chain uses TRBV3-1 (or the pseudogene TRBV3-2) and TRBJ1-2, with no clear D. Trimming removed 4 bases from V and 2 bases from J, with 14 bases in between. Germline V gives CDR1 LGHDT, CDR2 YNNKEL (reference sequence). The CDR3 runs 15 residues. The CDR3, as DNA: TGTGCCAGCAGCCTCCGGGGTGGAGAGAACTATGGCTACACCTTC. Translating gives CASSLRGGENYGYTF.

This chain uses TRBV15 with TRBJ2-5; TRBD2 is a possible D gene (6 bases). Germline CDR1 and CDR2: LNHNV and YYDKDF (reference sequence). The CDR3 contains 15 residues. V dropped 0 bases and J dropped 1 base, with 9 bases sitting between them. CDR3 DNA sequence: TGTGCCACCAGCAGAGATCGGGGGAGCCAAGAGACCCAGTACTTC. This codes for CATSRDRGSQETQYF. The entire variable domain, with the rest obtained from reference TRBV15 and TRBJ2-5, is as follows: DAMVIQNPRYQVTQFGKPVTLSCSQTLNHNVMYWYQQKSSQAPKLLFHYYDKDFNNEADTPDNFQSRRPNTSFCFLDIRSPGLGDTAMYLCATSRDRGSQETQYFGPGTRLLVL.

As concerns this clone: Other DNA sequences in the sample encode the same CDR3. This chain connects TRBV5-1 to TRBJ1-1; D uncertain. The CDR3 has 14 amino acids. Germline CDR1 reads SGHRS; CDR2 reads YFSETQ. The ends were cut back, 0 bases at V and 0 bases at J, with 6 bases in the middle. Here the CDR3 reads CASSLDSMNTEAFF. DNA for the CDR3: TGCGCCAGCAGCTTGGACAGTATGAACACTGAAGCTTTCTTT. The complete variable domain, with remaining parts taken from reference TRBV5-1 and TRBJ1-1, reads KAGVTQTPRYLIKTRGQQVTLSCSPISGHRSVSWYQQTPGQGLQFLFEYFSETQRNKGNFPGRFSGRQFSNSRSEMNVSTLELGDSALYLCASSLDSMNTEAFFGQGTRLTVV.

This clone was seen once. The rearrangement links TRBV19 to TRBJ1-1; D call uncertain. Germline V gene sequence: CDR1 LNHDA, CDR2 SQIVND (reference sequence). The V gene lost 5 bases and the J gene lost 7 bases, with 17 bases spanning the gap. This CDR3 comprises 14 residues. For the CDR3, the DNA is TGTGCCAGTAGTGACCTAGGAGTGATTGGTGAAGCTTTCTTT. This gives the protein CASSDLGVIGEAFF.

This chain connects TRBV9 to TRBJ2-1; the match to TRBD2 covers 9 bases. This CDR3 is 15 amino acids long. Germline V gene lookup returns CDR1 SGDLS and CDR2 YYNGEE. V trimming: 1 base; J trimming: 5 bases; junction bases outside the gene matches: 4. CDR3 in DNA: TGTGCCAGCAGCGTAATAGCGGGAGTAGACAATGAGCAGTTCTTC. Translation gives CASSVIAGVDNEQFF.

This chain joins TRBV6-1 and TRBJ1-1, with a weak D call TRBD1 (5 bases). Per the germline V gene, CDR1 is MNHNS and CDR2 is SASEGT. This CDR3 comprises 14 residues. V lost 1 base and J 4 bases, leaving 10 bases between the germline ends. For the CDR3, the DNA is TGTGCCAGCAGTGAAGTTACAGGTCTCACTGAAGCTTTCTTT. It is translated as CASSEVTGLTEAFF.

The chain couples TRBV19 to TRBJ1-5, with 7 bases matching TRBD1. The CDR3 length is 15 residues. CDR1 and CDR2 (germline): LNHDA, SQIVND (reference sequence). After removal of 6 bases from V and 0 bases from J, the junction contained 5 bases not matched to a gene. The CDR3 DNA reads as TGTGCCAGTAGGAGACAGGGCAATAGCAATCAGCCCCAGCATTTT. Translated, it gives CASRRQGNSNQPQHF.

The J gene is TRBJ1-2, the V gene TRBV24-1, with D possibly matching TRBD1 (5 bases). CDR1 and CDR2 from the germline V gene are KGHDR and SFDVKD. CDR3 length: 14 residues. Between the trimmed V and J ends, which lost 4 bases and 10 bases, there was a span of 18 bases. The CDR3 DNA follows: TGTGCCACCAGTGACTCCGGGACTGATCCCCCCTACACCTTC. This encodes CATSDSGTDPPYTF.

The chain combines TRBV5-4 with TRBJ2-1; weak D call: TRBD1 (6 bases). The CDR3 consists of 16 residues. V lost 2 bases and J lost 2, with 14 bases in between. Germline-derived CDR1 and CDR2 are SGHNT and YYREEE (reference sequence). Here the CDR3 DNA reads TGTGCCAGCAGCTTCTGGGGGCCTCCCCCCTACAATGAGCAGTTCTTC. It encodes CASSFWGPPPYNEQFF.

The V and J genes are TRBV29-1 and TRBJ2-7; 9 bases align to TRBD1. This CDR3 has 12 residues. The germline CDR1 and CDR2 sequences are SQVTM and ANQGSEA. The ends lost 8 bases at V and 5 bases at J; junction bases unmatched: 7. The CDR3 nucleotides read TGCAGCCCCGGGACAGGGTCAAACGAGCAGTACTTC. It encodes CSPGTGSNEQYF.

The rearrangement joins TRBV9 to TRBJ1-2; TRBD1 matches 9 bases. Germline V gene data show CDR1 as SGDLS and CDR2 as YYNGEE. This CDR3 contains 15 residues. V lost 4 bases and J lost 6; bases outside the gene matches: 10. DNA of the CDR3: TGTGCCAGCAGCCCTTCCCAGGGACAGGGAGATGGCTACACCTTC. Amino acids: CASSPSQGQGDGYTF. Full variable domain (missing parts from reference TRBV9 and TRBJ1-2): DSGVTQTPKHLITATGQRVTLRCSPRSGDLSVYWYQQSLDQGLQFLIQYYNGEERAKGNILERFSAQQFPDLHSELNLSSLELGDSALYFCASSPSQGQGDGYTFGSGTRLTVV.

The V call is TRBV29-1, the J call TRBJ2-4; 10 bases are shared with TRBD1. The CDR3 sequence is 13 residues long. V lost 7 bases to trimming and J lost 9 bases; unmatched junction nucleotides: 9. From germline, CDR1 is SQVTM and CDR2 ANQGSEA. The CDR3 DNA reads as TGCAGCGCCCTACTCGGGACAGGGGCCATTCAGTACTTC. Protein sequence: CSALLGTGAIQYF.

This sequence joins TRBV5-1 and TRBJ2-1, with TRBD1 identical over 9 bases. V gave up 5 bases and J gave up 8 bases; unmatched junction bases: 8. Germline V lookup: CDR1 SGHRS, CDR2 YFSETQ. The CDR3 is 14 amino acids. CDR3 in amino acids: CASRPGTGSHEQFF. The CDR3 nucleotides read TGCGCCAGCAGACCCGGGACAGGGTCTCATGAGCAGTTCTTC.

The J gene is TRBJ1-3, the V gene TRBV19; D perhaps matches TRBD1 (5 bases). Per the germline V gene, CDR1 is LNHDA and CDR2 is SQIVND (reference sequence). Between the trimmed V and J ends, which lost 1 base and 0 bases, there was a span of 7 bases. The CDR3 sequence is 15 residues long. The CDR3 protein is CASSIGQSSGNTIYF. The DNA of the CDR3 is TGTGCCAGTAGTATAGGACAGTCCTCTGGAAACACCATATATTTT.

The chain employs TRBV19 and TRBJ1-1; D is possibly TRBD1 (6 bases). The germline V and J ends were trimmed by 5 bases and 4 bases, with 11 bases remaining between them. The CDR3 is made up of 13 amino acids. Germline V gene lookup returns CDR1 LNHDA and CDR2 SQIVND (reference sequence). CDR3 in amino acids: CASSSTGSTEAFF. CDR3 in DNA: TGTGCCAGTAGTTCCACAGGGAGCACTGAAGCTTTCTTT.

The gene calls are TRBV30 and TRBJ2-7; D is unresolved. The CDR3 has 12 amino acids. Germline-derived CDR1 and CDR2 are GTSNPN and SVGIG (reference sequence). Trimming removed 3 bases at V and 3 bases at J, with 9 bases between. The CDR3 reads CAWSLTRYEQYF. CDR3 DNA: TGTGCCTGGAGCTTGACACGCTACGAGCAGTACTTC. Full variable domain (outside the CDR3, taken from reference TRBV30 and TRBJ2-7): SQTIHQWPATLVQPVGSPLSLECTVEGTSNPNLYWYRQAAGRGLQLLFYSVGIGQISSEVPQNLSASRPQDRQFILSSKKLLLSDSGFYLCAWSLTRYEQYFGPGTRLTVT.

The chain employs TRBV7-8 and TRBJ2-7, with TRBD1 matching over 7 bases. CDR3 length equals 13 residues. V was pared by 5 bases and J by 5 bases, with 6 bases of the junction left unmatched. Germline V lookup: CDR1 SGHVS, CDR2 FQNEAQ. DNA of the CDR3: TGTGCCAGCAGCCTACAGGGGACCGACGAGCAGTACTTC. Its translation is CASSLQGTDEQYF.

This clone has a count of ten or more. The V and J genes are TRBV6-5 and TRBJ2-7; 10 positions match TRBD1. CDR1 is MNHEY, CDR2 SVGAGI, per germline. The CDR3 consists of 14 residues. J gave up 7 bases and V 5 bases, and 8 bases lay outside the gene matches. The CDR3 nucleotides are TGTGCCAGCAGTCCCGACAGGGGGCGGGGAGAGCAGTACTTC. Its translation: CASSPDRGRGEQYF.

The J gene is TRBJ2-6, the V gene TRBV7-2; TRBD2 might be the D (7 bases). Germline-derived CDR1 and CDR2 are SGHTA and FQGNSA. The length of the CDR3 is 16 residues. V was pared by 7 bases and J by 3 bases, with 16 bases between. CDR3: CASKGGANYGANVLTF. The CDR3 DNA sequence: TGTGCCAGCAAAGGGGGGGCGAACTATGGGGCCAACGTCCTGACTTTC.

The V call is TRBV27, the J call TRBJ1-1; D gene uncertain. The V gene lost 5 bases and the J gene lost 6 bases, with 13 bases spanning the gap. Germline lookup yields CDR1 MNHEY and CDR2 SMNVEV (reference sequence). CDR3 length: 13 residues. CDR3: CASSPAREAEAFF. The CDR3 nucleotides are TGTGCCAGCAGTCCCGCACGGGAGGCTGAAGCTTTCTTT.

This chain joins TRBV15 and TRBJ2-1; 9 nucleotides match TRBD2. The CDR3 runs 20 residues. Germline trimming cut 5 bases from V and 0 bases from J; bases unmatched to any gene: 17. Germline CDR1 reads LNHNV; CDR2 reads YYDKDF (reference sequence). CDR3 DNA: TGTGCCACCAGCCGACCACCGGGAGCGGGAGGACCGAGCTCCTACAATGAGCAGTTCTTC. Translated, it gives CATSRPPGAGGPSSYNEQFF. Looking up the rest from reference TRBV15 and TRBJ2-1 gives the full variable domain: DAMVIQNPRYQVTQFGKPVTLSCSQTLNHNVMYWYQQKSSQAPKLLFHYYDKDFNNEADTPDNFQSRRPNTSFCFLDIRSPGLGDTAMYLCATSRPPGAGGPSSYNEQFFGPGTRLTVL.